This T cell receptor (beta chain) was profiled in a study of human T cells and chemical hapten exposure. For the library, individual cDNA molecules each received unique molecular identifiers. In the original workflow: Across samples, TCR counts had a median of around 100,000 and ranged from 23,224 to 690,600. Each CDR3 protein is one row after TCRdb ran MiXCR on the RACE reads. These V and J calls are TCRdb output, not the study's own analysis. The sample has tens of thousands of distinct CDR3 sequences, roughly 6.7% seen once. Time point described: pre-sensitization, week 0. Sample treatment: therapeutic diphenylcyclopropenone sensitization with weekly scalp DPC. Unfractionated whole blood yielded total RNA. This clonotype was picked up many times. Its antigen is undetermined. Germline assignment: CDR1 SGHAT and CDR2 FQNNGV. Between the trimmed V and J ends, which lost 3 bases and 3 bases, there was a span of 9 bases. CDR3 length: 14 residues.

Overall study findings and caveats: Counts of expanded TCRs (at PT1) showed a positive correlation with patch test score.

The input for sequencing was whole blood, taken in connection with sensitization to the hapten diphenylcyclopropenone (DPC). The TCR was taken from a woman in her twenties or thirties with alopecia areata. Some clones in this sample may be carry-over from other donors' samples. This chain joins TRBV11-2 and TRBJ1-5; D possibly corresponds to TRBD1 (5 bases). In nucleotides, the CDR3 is TGTGCCAGCAGCTTGGGGGGGGACAATCAGCCCCAGCATTTT. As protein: CASSLGGDNQPQHF. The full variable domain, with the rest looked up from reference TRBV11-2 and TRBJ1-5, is EAGVAQSPRYKIIEKRQSVAFWCNPISGHATLYWYQQILGQGPKLLIQFQNNGVVDDSQLPKDRFSAERLKGVDSTLKIQPAKLEDSAVYLCASSLGGDNQPQHFGDGTRLSIL.